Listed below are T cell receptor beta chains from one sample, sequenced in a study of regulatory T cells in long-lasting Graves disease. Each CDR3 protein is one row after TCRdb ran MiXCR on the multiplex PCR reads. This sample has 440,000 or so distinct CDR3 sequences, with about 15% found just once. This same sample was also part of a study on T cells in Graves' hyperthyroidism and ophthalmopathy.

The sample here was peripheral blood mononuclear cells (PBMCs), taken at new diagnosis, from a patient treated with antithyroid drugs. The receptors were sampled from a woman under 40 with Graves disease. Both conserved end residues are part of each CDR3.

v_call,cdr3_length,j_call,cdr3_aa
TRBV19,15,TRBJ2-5,CASSINPAGRETQYF
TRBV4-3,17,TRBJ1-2,CASSRGWRREVGDGYTF
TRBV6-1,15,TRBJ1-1,CASRRVGLLNTEAFF
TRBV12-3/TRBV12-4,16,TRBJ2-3,CASSLHTGGLADTQYF
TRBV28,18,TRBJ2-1,CASSFSTLGTVGDNEQFF
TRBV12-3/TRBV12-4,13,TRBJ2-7,CASSFQLSYEQYF
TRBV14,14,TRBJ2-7,CASSWATSSYEQYF
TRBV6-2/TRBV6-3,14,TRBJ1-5,CASSYGGAHQPQHF
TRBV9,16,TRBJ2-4,CASIPSGGTTKNIQYF
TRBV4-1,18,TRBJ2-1,CASSKATSGASSYNEQFF
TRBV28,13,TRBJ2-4,CASSIGNKNIQYF
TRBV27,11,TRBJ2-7,CAAARGDEQYF
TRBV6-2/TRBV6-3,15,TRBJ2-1,CASSYTIDLSDEQFF
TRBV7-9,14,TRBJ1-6,CASSPEYDRMRLHF
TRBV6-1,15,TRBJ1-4,CASSLQGATNEKLFF
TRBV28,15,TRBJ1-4,CASESLEGGEEKLFF
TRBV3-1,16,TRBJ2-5,CASSRYLPQGGETQYF
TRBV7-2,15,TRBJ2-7,CASSLSREGSYEQYF
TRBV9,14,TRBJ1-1,CASTPTGIDTEAFF
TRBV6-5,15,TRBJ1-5,CASSYAGQVNQPQHF
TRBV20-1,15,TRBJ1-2,CSAKRRMANNYGYTF
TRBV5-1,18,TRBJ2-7,CASSWTPLAGSNPYEQYF
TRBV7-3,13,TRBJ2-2,CASSPTLYGELFF
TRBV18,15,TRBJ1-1,CASSPGWDRASEAFF
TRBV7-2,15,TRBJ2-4,CASSYIAGGRNIQYF
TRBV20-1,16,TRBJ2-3,CSARDRGTSGGDTQYF
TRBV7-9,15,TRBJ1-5,CASSLGWGGEQPQHF
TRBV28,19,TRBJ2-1,CASSLFVTSGQHSYNEQFF
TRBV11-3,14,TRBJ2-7,CASSFGQGSNEQYF
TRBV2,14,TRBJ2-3,CASTRDQSTDTQYF
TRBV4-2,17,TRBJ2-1,CASSQETQAGGVNEQFF
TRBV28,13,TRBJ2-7,CASSPDGYYEQYF
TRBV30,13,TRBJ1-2,CAWSDGYRTGYTF
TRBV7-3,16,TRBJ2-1,CASSLGWGGASHEQFF
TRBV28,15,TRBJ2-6,CASSSIGAGANVLTF
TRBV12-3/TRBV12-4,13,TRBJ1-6,CATATGGNSPLHF
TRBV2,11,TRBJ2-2,CAAGGSGELFF
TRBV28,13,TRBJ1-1,CASSLGDKLEAFF
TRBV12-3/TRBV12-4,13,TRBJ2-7,CASSPDRVYEQYF
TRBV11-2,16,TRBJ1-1,CASSGGTGGPTSSAFF
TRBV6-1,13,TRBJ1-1,CASSETGRTEAFF
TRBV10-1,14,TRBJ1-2,CASSETPRNYGYTF
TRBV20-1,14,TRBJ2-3,CSARETGILDTQYF
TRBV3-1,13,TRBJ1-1,CASSQPSGDRAFF
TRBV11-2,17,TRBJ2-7,CASSPRTSGTTSYEQYF
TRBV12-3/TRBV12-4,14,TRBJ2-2,CASSRDMNTGELFF
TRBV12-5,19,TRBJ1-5,CASGLSGTKGHERDQPQHF
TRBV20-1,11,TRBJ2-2,CSALASGELFF
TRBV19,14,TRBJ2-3,CASRIASSTDTQYF
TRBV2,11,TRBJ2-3,CASRRGDTQYF
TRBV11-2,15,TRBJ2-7,CASSLADRSSYEQYF
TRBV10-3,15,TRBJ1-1,CAIRPGEGQGGRDFF
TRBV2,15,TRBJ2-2,CASIGSSSRSGELFF
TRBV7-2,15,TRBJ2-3,CASSLLAGGTDTQYF
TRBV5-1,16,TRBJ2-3,CASSLPEQGASDTQYF
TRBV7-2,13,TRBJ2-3,CASSRYQTDTQYF